The 16 T cell receptor beta chains below were found in one sample sequenced in a study of regulatory T cells in long-lasting Graves disease. The sample's time point: newly diagnosed GD, antithyroid drugs for less than 3 months. From PBMCs, RNA was extracted and then used to make the TCR library. To make TCR beta libraries, researchers used iRepertoire HTBI primers and Arm-PCR of CDR3 regions. TCRdb fed the multiplex PCR reads into MiXCR, producing one record per CDR3 protein. Of about 500,000 distinct CDR3 sequences in the sample, 15% to 20% were seen once. This sample was shared with a second study, whose subject was T cells in Graves' hyperthyroidism and ophthalmopathy.

The sample consisted of peripheral blood mononuclear cells (PBMCs), taken at new diagnosis, from a patient treated with antithyroid drugs. Receptors were obtained from a man in his forties with Graves disease.

The chain carries TRBV7-8 and TRBJ2-5; D uncertain. V was shortened by 5 bases and J by 2 bases, with 15 bases between the two germline ends. Germline V CDR1 and CDR2: SGHVS, FQNEAQ. The CDR3 totals 15 residues. This chain's CDR3 is CASSRRPNEQETQYF. CDR3 bases: TGTGCCAGCAGCCGGAGACCGAATGAACAAGAGACCCAGTACTTC.

In its sample, this clonotype was seen a few times. The chain uses TRBV30 and TRBJ2-1, with D possibly being TRBD2 (5 bases). The CDR3 sequence is 18 residues long. Germline CDR1 and CDR2: GTSNPN and SVGIG (reference sequence). Between the trimmed V and J ends, which lost 0 bases and 5 bases, there was a span of 23 bases. DNA of the CDR3: TGTGCCTGGAGTGTCCCGACCGGGGTACCCCTTCTTGACAATGAGCAGTTCTTC. Translating gives CAWSVPTGVPLLDNEQFF.

This clonotype appeared many times. The rearrangement links TRBV11-2 to TRBJ2-7; TRBD1 is a possible D gene (5 bases). Germline V gives CDR1 SGHAT, CDR2 FQNNGV. V was pared by 3 bases and J by 5 bases, with 11 bases between. The CDR3 covers 13 residues. In nucleotides, the CDR3 is TGTGCCAGCAGCTTTAGTCAGGGCAACGAGCAGTACTTC. It codes for CASSFSQGNEQYF.

This clonotype was found many times. The rearrangement links TRBV2 to TRBJ2-7; D may be TRBD1 (5 bases). The germline V and J ends were trimmed by 2 bases and 2 bases, with 13 bases remaining between them. There are 15 residues in the CDR3. From germline, CDR1 is SNHLY and CDR2 FYNNEI. This CDR3 is CASSEPGQRPYEQYF. DNA for the CDR3: TGTGCCAGCAGTGAACCAGGACAACGCCCCTACGAGCAGTACTTC.

The chain couples TRBV12-3 or TRBV12-4 to TRBJ1-2; the D is unclear. This CDR3 region has 13 residues. Trimming removed 6 bases from V and 4 bases from J, with 12 bases in between. CDR3 residues: CASRPTESYGYTF. Written as DNA, the CDR3 is TGTGCCAGCAGGCCTACAGAGTCCTATGGCTACACCTTC.

This clonotype was picked up many times. The J gene is TRBJ2-7, the V gene TRBV28; the D call may be TRBD1 or TRBD2 (5 bases each). Deletions cut 7 bases from V and 4 bases from J, with 11 bases between. The CDR3 is 12 residues long. Per the germline V gene, CDR1 is MDHEN and CDR2 is SYDVKM. The CDR3, as DNA: TGTGCCAGCATGGGGGTAAGGTACGAGCAGTACTTC. Translated: CASMGVRYEQYF.

As for this clonotype: A read error is likely here: a far larger clone is one base away. The chain links TRBV13 to TRBJ2-3, with D perhaps given as TRBD1 or TRBD2 (5 bases each). The DNA matches TRBJ2-1 better at its end, which makes the J call doubtful. This CDR3 comprises 13 residues. Germline values: CDR1 PRHDT, CDR2 FYEKMQ (reference sequence). The CDR3 loop reads CASSWGTDPSQFF. For the CDR3, the DNA is TGTGCCAGCAGCTGGGGGACGGACCCATCGCAGTTCTTC.

This clonotype was observed at least ten times. J is TRBJ2-1 and V is TRBV6-2 or TRBV6-3; 7 bases fit TRBD2. Germline V lookup: CDR1 MNHEY, CDR2 SVGEGT. This CDR3 is built from 17 residues. The V and J ends lost 0 bases and 1 base, in that order; junction bases with no gene match: 6. The DNA of the CDR3 is TGTGCCAGCAGTTACTCAGCAAGCGGGAATTCCTACAATGAGCAGTTCTTC. The encoded protein is CASSYSASGNSYNEQFF.

With regard to this clonotype: A much larger clone differs from this one at a single base, so this may be a read error. The CDR3 spells CSVKQGGAEAFF. CDR3 DNA: TGCAGCGTTAAACAGGGCGGCGCTGAAGCTTTCTTT. V and J are TRBV29-1 and TRBJ1-1, with D tentatively TRBD1 (6 bases). V was shortened by 5 bases and J by 6 bases, with 13 bases between the two germline ends. Germline V CDR1 and CDR2: SQVTM, ANQGSEA. This CDR3 spans 12 amino acids.

This clonotype showed up many times. The chain joins TRBV28 to TRBJ2-5, with TRBD2 matching over 10 bases. Germline assignment: CDR1 MDHEN and CDR2 SYDVKM. The CDR3 sequence is 15 residues long. J lost 4 bases, V lost 6 bases, and 8 bases had no gene match. The CDR3 nucleotides read TGTGCCAGCAGCGGGAGCGGGAGGGTTGGAGAGACCCAGTACTTC. Protein: CASSGSGRVGETQYF.

This chain uses TRBV27 with TRBJ2-3; D gene uncertain. The ends were cut back, 4 bases at V and 12 bases at J, with 8 bases in the middle. Germline loops: CDR1 MNHEY, CDR2 SMNVEV (reference sequence). The CDR3 extends over 10 amino acids. Written as DNA, the CDR3 is TGTGCCAGCAGTTCAGACGACCAGTATTTT. It encodes CASSSDDQYF.

The table lists this clonotype with many counts. The gene calls are TRBV6-1 and TRBJ2-3; possible D gene TRBD2, 5 bases. With 9 bases removed from V and 6 bases from J, the gap between germline ends came to 19 bases. The CDR3 extends over 14 amino acids. Germline V gives CDR1 MNHNS, CDR2 SASEGT. CDR3 sequence reads: CARCGFLAGDTQYF. As DNA, the CDR3 is TGTGCCAGGTGCGGGTTTTTAGCCGGGGATACGCAGTATTTT.

This clonotype was seen a handful of times. Relative to the germline gene, one junction end is altered; a read error may explain this. This chain connects TRBV11-2 to TRBJ2-1; 12 nucleotides match TRBD2. This CDR3 has 17 amino acids. Germline V CDR1 and CDR2: SGHAT, FQNNGV. The CDR3 is CASSRLAGEGSNNEQFF. CDR3 DNA sequence: TGCGCCAGCAGCCGACTAGCGGGAGAGGGAAGTAACAATGAGCAGTTCTTC.

Many counts were recorded for this clonotype. This chain connects TRBV2 to TRBJ1-1; 9 bases agree with TRBD1. V dropped 5 bases and J dropped 3; count of bases not matched to a gene: 4. Germline values: CDR1 SNHLY, CDR2 FYNNEI. The CDR3 extends over 14 amino acids. The CDR3 sequence is CASSRTGVDTEAFF. The CDR3 DNA reads as TGTGCCAGCAGTAGGACAGGGGTTGACACTGAAGCTTTCTTT.

In its sample, this clonotype was seen a few times. A much larger clone lies a single base off, so this may be a read error. The chain couples TRBV28 to TRBJ1-6; D call uncertain. This CDR3 is built from 17 residues. Looked up from germline, CDR1 is MDHEN and CDR2 is SYDVKM. The CDR3 nucleotides read TGTGCCAGCAGTCTTGCCAGGCTCGAAGGGTATAATTCACCCCCCCACTTT. This sequence encodes CASSLARLEGYNSPPHF.

The sample holds many counts of this clonotype. The rearrangement links TRBV7-9 to TRBJ2-3; D possibly uses TRBD1 or TRBD2 (5 bases each). V was pared by 2 bases and J by 4 bases, with 10 bases between. This CDR3 is 14 amino acids long. Germline CDR1 reads SEHNR; CDR2 reads FQNEAQ (reference sequence). In DNA form, the CDR3 reads TGTGCCAGCAGCTTATATGGGGGAGCAGATACGCAGTATTTT. It specifies CASSLYGGADTQYF. The complete variable domain, with remaining parts taken from reference TRBV7-9 and TRBJ2-3, reads DTGVSQNPRHKITKRGQNVTFRCDPISEHNRLYWYRQTLGQGPEFLTYFQNEAQLEKSRLLSDRFSAERPKGSFSTLEIQRTEQGDSAMYLCASSLYGGADTQYFGPGTRLTVL.